The 23 T cell receptor beta chains below come from one sample, sequenced in a study of identical twins. From the 5' RACE reads, TCRdb called clonotypes with MiXCR, one entry per CDR3 protein. The table has around 480,000 distinct CDR3 sequences, approximately 14% seen once. This sample also appeared in a second study, on yellow fever vaccine responses in identical twins.

The sequenced sample consisted of CD4+ T cells sorted from blood. The source of these receptors is a woman between 18 and 29 years old in good health.

CDR3 region: CASSPGTGTIGEQFF. The CDR3 bases are TGTGCCAGCAGCCCCGGGACAGGGACTATCGGTGAGCAGTTCTTC. This rearrangement joins TRBV6-2 or TRBV6-3 to TRBJ2-1; TRBD1 aligns across 9 bases. Germline trimming cut 6 bases from V and 9 bases from J; bases unmatched to any gene: 12. CDR3 length: 15 residues. The germline V gene encodes CDR1 MNHEY and CDR2 SVGEGT.

V gene TRBV15 combines with J gene TRBJ1-6; D is unclear. V lost 1 base to trimming and J lost 7 bases, with 11 bases between them. Germline V gives CDR1 LNHNV, CDR2 YYDKDF (reference sequence). There are 15 residues in the CDR3. For the CDR3, the DNA is TGTGCCACCAGCAGAGGAGATTATGTAAATTCACCCCTCCACTTT. Its protein is CATSRGDYVNSPLHF.

This clonotype was recorded a few times. In DNA form, the CDR3 reads TGTGCCAGCAGCGTAGGGGCTTTTGGCATTCAGTACTTC. It encodes CASSVGAFGIQYF. The chain employs TRBV9 and TRBJ2-4; no firm D call. The CDR3 is 13 amino acids. The V gene lost 0 bases and the J gene lost 9 bases, with 10 bases spanning the gap. Looked up from germline, CDR1 is SGDLS and CDR2 is YYNGEE.

This chain joins TRBV6-1 and TRBJ2-1; a possible D gene is TRBD1 (5 bases). CDR1 is MNHNS and CDR2 is SASEGT in the germline V gene. The CDR3 sequence is 17 residues long. V was clipped by 1 base and J by 0 bases, with 13 bases between them. This CDR3 is CASSEGDRTSSYNEQFF. The CDR3 DNA sequence: TGTGCCAGCAGTGAAGGAGATAGGACAAGCTCCTACAATGAGCAGTTCTTC.

The chain couples TRBV3-1 to TRBJ2-5; the D is unclear. V gave up 1 base and J gave up 2 bases, with 14 bases separating them. Per germline, CDR1 LGHDT and CDR2 YNNKEL (reference sequence). CDR3 length equals 16 residues. CDR3 residues: CASSQGGPPGQETQYF. The CDR3 bases are TGTGCCAGCAGCCAAGGCGGACCTCCAGGACAAGAGACCCAGTACTTC.

The chain couples TRBV7-2 to TRBJ2-2; D perhaps matches TRBD1 (5 bases). Germline loops: CDR1 SGHTA, CDR2 FQGNSA. Trimming removed 8 bases from V and 0 bases from J, with 16 bases in between. The CDR3 extends over 16 amino acids. CDR3 protein: CASGSNRPSNTGELFF. CDR3 bases: TGTGCCAGCGGCTCCAACAGGCCTTCGAACACCGGGGAGCTGTTTTTT.

This chain links TRBV7-2 with TRBJ1-4; D possibly corresponds to TRBD1 (5 bases). Germline CDR1 reads SGHTA; CDR2 reads FQGNSA. The CDR3 extends over 15 amino acids. The V and J ends lost 4 bases and 4 bases respectively, with 13 bases between them. Here the CDR3 reads CASSSRRDGNEKLFF. The CDR3 DNA reads TGTGCCAGCAGCTCTAGGCGGGACGGTAATGAAAAACTGTTTTTT.

The V call is TRBV27, the J call TRBJ1-2; 7 bases are a match to TRBD1. Germline CDR1 MNHEY, CDR2 SMNVEV (reference sequence). The junction had 11 bases not matched to a gene; V was cut back by 0 bases and J by 4 bases. The CDR3 contains 17 residues. The CDR3 DNA reads TGTGCCAGCAGTTTATCGTCCTACAGACAGGGCAGCTATGGCTACACCTTC. Its protein product is CASSLSSYRQGSYGYTF.

V usage is TRBV29-1 and J usage is TRBJ2-7; weak D call: TRBD2 (6 bases). The germline CDR1 and CDR2 sequences are SQVTM and ANQGSEA. This CDR3 spans 14 amino acids. Trimming took 6 bases from V and 2 from J, leaving 17 bases between them. CDR3 coding DNA: TGCAGCGTGGGCTCCGTGGGCGGGACCTACGAGCAGTACTTC. Residues: CSVGSVGGTYEQYF.

V gene TRBV30 combines with J gene TRBJ2-4; the D gene is possibly TRBD2 (5 bases). This CDR3 has 14 amino acids. The germline gives CDR1 GTSNPN, CDR2 SVGIG (reference sequence). The V gene lost 0 bases and the J gene lost 2 bases, with 8 bases spanning the gap. The CDR3 nucleotides are TGTGCCTGGAGTGTACGAGGGTCCAAAAACATTCAGTACTTC. Amino acids: CAWSVRGSKNIQYF.

The chain uses TRBV10-3 and TRBJ2-7, with 13 bases matching TRBD2. Germline lookup yields CDR1 ENHRY and CDR2 SYGVKD. With 0 bases clipped from V and 3 bases from J, the junction kept 2 bases outside the gene matches. There are 16 residues in the CDR3. Here the CDR3 reads CAISESRTSGGYEQYF. The CDR3, as DNA: TGTGCCATCAGTGAGTCTAGGACTAGCGGGGGCTACGAGCAGTACTTC.

This clonotype has ten or more counts. V is TRBV29-1 and J is TRBJ2-5; TRBD2 matches 8 bases. The CDR3 spans 13 residues. Germline assignment: CDR1 SQVTM and CDR2 ANQGSEA. V was pared by 8 bases and J by 1 base, with 6 bases of the junction left unmatched. CDR3 in amino acids: CSSRTSSQETQYF. CDR3 DNA sequence: TGCAGCTCGCGGACTAGCAGCCAAGAGACCCAGTACTTC.

This clonotype was detected only a few times. V gene TRBV3-1 combines with J gene TRBJ1-1, with 9 bases matching TRBD1. J lost 0 bases, V lost 7 bases, and 3 bases had no gene match. This CDR3 comprises 14 residues. The germline V gene encodes CDR1 LGHDT and CDR2 YNNKEL (reference sequence). CDR3 region: CASTWTGVNTEAFF. Written as DNA, the CDR3 is TGTGCCAGCACCTGGACAGGGGTGAACACTGAAGCTTTCTTT.

There are a few counts of this clonotype. The J gene is TRBJ2-1, the V gene TRBV5-1; D may match TRBD1 or TRBD2 (5 bases each). The CDR3 is made up of 16 amino acids. The germline CDR1 and CDR2 sequences are SGHRS and YFSETQ. The V gene lost 0 bases and the J gene lost 4 bases, with 14 bases spanning the gap. This CDR3 is CASSLVGSGRYNEQFF. CDR3 DNA: TGCGCCAGCAGCTTGGTTGGGTCGGGACGGTACAATGAGCAGTTCTTC.

The chain combines TRBV3-1 with TRBJ2-6; tentatively, D is TRBD2 (6 bases). The CDR3 totals 18 residues. CDR1 and CDR2 from the germline V gene are LGHDT and YNNKEL (reference sequence). Trimming removed 1 base from V and 0 bases from J, with 13 bases in between. The CDR3 loop is CASSQGDLGPSGANVLTF. The CDR3 DNA reads as TGTGCCAGCAGCCAAGGGGACTTAGGACCCTCTGGGGCCAACGTCCTGACTTTC.

This clonotype was found a few times. The J gene is TRBJ2-5, the V gene TRBV4-3; 8 positions agree with TRBD1. The CDR3 runs to 18 residues. CDR1 and CDR2 (germline): LGHNA, YSLEER. V was pared by 4 bases and J by 2 bases, with 15 bases of the junction left unmatched. The CDR3 bases are TGCGCCAGCAGCCCGAACTTATATTCCGGGACAGGACAAGAGACCCAGTACTTC. Its translation is CASSPNLYSGTGQETQYF.

CDR3 sequence (DNA): TGTGCCAGCAGCCTCGGGAGGGCTTCAAACAATGAGCAGTTCTTC. Protein: CASSLGRASNNEQFF. The chain has TRBV4-2 and TRBJ2-1, with 8 bases lining up with TRBD2. The CDR3 runs to 15 residues. Germline assignment: CDR1 LGHNA and CDR2 YNFKEQ. Trimming cost V 4 bases and J 5 bases; bases outside gene matches: 7.

This chain links TRBV6-1 with TRBJ2-1; no clear D. The CDR3 has 14 residues. Germline V CDR1 and CDR2: MNHNS, SASEGT. Trimming stripped 3 bases from V and 7 bases from J, with 13 bases between. CDR3 amino acids: CASSDGWVTNEQFF. The DNA of the CDR3 is TGTGCCAGCAGTGATGGTTGGGTTACAAATGAGCAGTTCTTC.

This clonotype was counted only a few times. The chain recombines TRBV28 with TRBJ2-1; the D is unclear. Germline CDR1 and CDR2: MDHEN and SYDVKM. CDR3 length equals 15 residues. V gave up 5 bases and J gave up 4 bases, with 15 bases separating them. The CDR3 nucleotides are TGTGCCAGCAGTCCCCCCACATTGGATTACAATGAGCAGTTCTTC. It codes for CASSPPTLDYNEQFF.

The genes are TRBV11-2 and TRBJ1-4, with unresolved D. V lost 4 bases and J lost 8, with 14 bases in between. There are 14 residues in the CDR3. The germline gives CDR1 SGHAT, CDR2 FQNNGV. The CDR3 region is CASSSGNGREKLFF. CDR3 in DNA: TGTGCCAGCAGCTCGGGCAACGGGAGGGAAAAACTGTTTTTT.

The chain links TRBV5-1 to TRBJ2-3; D uncertain. CDR1 is SGHRS and CDR2 is YFSETQ in the germline V gene. The CDR3 contains 14 residues. The V and J ends lost 0 bases and 6 bases respectively, with 11 bases between them. The CDR3 DNA reads as TGCGCCAGCAGCTTGGATTTTTTTATTGATACGCAGTATTTT. This encodes CASSLDFFIDTQYF.

The CDR3 sequence is CATSDVSGRVSETQYF. The CDR3 DNA follows: TGTGCCACCAGTGATGTTAGCGGGAGAGTGTCAGAGACCCAGTACTTC. This chain joins TRBV24-1 and TRBJ2-5; 9 positions match TRBD2. CDR1 and CDR2 from the germline V gene are KGHDR and SFDVKD. CDR3 length equals 16 residues. Trimming cost V 3 bases and J 4 bases; bases outside gene matches: 8.

This sequence joins TRBV28 and TRBJ2-2; D is ambiguous. The length of the CDR3 is 15 residues. CDR1 and CDR2 from the germline V gene are MDHEN and SYDVKM. The V end was cut by 3 bases, the J end by 5 bases, with 13 bases between. CDR3 DNA sequence: TGTGCCAGCAGTTTCCAACCCCTTGGGACCGGGGAGCTGTTTTTT. Its translation: CASSFQPLGTGELFF.